This T cell receptor beta chain emerged from a study of blood T cell repertoires in COVID-19. The repertoire was sequenced with immunoSEQ multiplex PCR; TCRdb's copy has only in-frame clones and lacks some. The sample has 180,000 or so clones, roughly 78% seen once. The V gene end was trimmed by 4 bases and the J gene end by 5 bases; junction bases not matched to a gene: 5. The germline gives CDR1 LNHDA, CDR2 SQIVND (reference sequence). The CDR3 is 15 residues long. The specimen was peripheral blood. V usage is TRBV19 and J usage is TRBJ2-1, with 10 bases lining up with TRBD2. The sequence came from an elderly woman with active or convalescent COVID-19. The CDR3 loop reads CASSTTSGANNEQFF. In DNA, the CDR3 is TGTGCCAGTAGTACCACTAGCGGGGCTAACAATGAGCAGTTCTTC. Looking up the rest from reference TRBV19 and TRBJ2-1 gives the full variable domain: DGGITQSPKYLFRKEGQNVTLSCEQNLNHDAMYWYRQDPGQGLRLIYYSQIVNDFQKGDIAEGYSVSREKKESFPLTVTSAQKNPTAFYLCASSTTSGANNEQFFGPGTRLTVL.